Sequencing of this T cell receptor (beta chain) was carried out in a study of blood T cell repertoires in COVID-19. The method was immunoSEQ multiplex PCR; TCRdb's version includes in-frame clones alone and lacks a portion of them. The table shows 86,000 or so clones, with about nine tenths occurring only once. Germline loops: CDR1 MDHEN, CDR2 SYDVKM. The ends were cut back, 3 bases at V and 7 bases at J, with 10 bases in the middle. CDR3 length equals 13 residues. The clonotype comes from a woman in her fifties or sixties in a cohort sampled during active COVID-19. The chain recombines TRBV28 with TRBJ2-1, with D possibly being TRBD1 (5 bases). Sequencing input: peripheral blood. In DNA form, the CDR3 reads TGTGCCAGCAGTTTCGGCGGACAAAATGAGCAGTTCTTC. Translating gives CASSFGGQNEQFF.